This is a list of T cell receptor beta chains from one sample in a study of shared clonotypes between healthy human individuals. Method: immunoSEQ multiplex PCR; TCRdb's copy keeps in-frame clones and lacks some. The table has approximately 1.5 million clones, 98% seen once. Source material: naive CD4+ T cells sorted from blood. The receptors here all came from a man aged 30 to 39 in good health. The CDR3 runs from the conserved cysteine through the conserved F or W. Each record gives: clone size, D gene, J gene, V gene, CDR3 protein, CDR3 DNA. D genes are given only for firm matches. The size field is filled for only some rows; it gives once, few, many or a size class.

size: -
D: TRBD2
J: TRBJ2-5
V: TRBV18
CDR3: CASSPTRQDRSSGHQEETQYF
DNA: TGTGCCAGCTCACCAACTCGGCAGGACCGTTCTAGCGGACACCAAGAGGAGACCCAGTACTTC

size: -
D: -
J: TRBJ2-7
V: TRBV6-5
CDR3: CASSYDLVATAYEQYF
DNA: TGTGCCAGCAGTTACGATCTTGTTGCCACAGCCTACGAGCAGTACTTC

size: -
D: -
J: TRBJ2-5
V: TRBV7-2
CDR3: CASSRGLSRETQYF
DNA: TGTGCCAGCAGCCGAGGACTCAGTCGAGAGACCCAGTACTTC

size: -
D: -
J: TRBJ2-7
V: TRBV11-2
CDR3: CASSLIYEQYF
DNA: TGTGCCAGCAGCTTAATCTACGAGCAGTACTTC

size: -
D: TRBD1
J: TRBJ2-7
V: TRBV7-2
CDR3: CASSARDRANEQYF
DNA: TGTGCCAGCAGCGCCCGGGACAGGGCGAACGAGCAGTACTTC

size: -
D: -
J: TRBJ1-1
V: TRBV25-1
CDR3: CASSPPGLHTEAFF
DNA: TGTGCCAGCAGTCCTCCGGGATTGCACACTGAAGCTTTCTTT

size: -
D: -
J: TRBJ2-5
V: TRBV7-3
CDR3: CASSYRGLVETQYF
DNA: TGTGCCAGCAGCTACCGGGGACTCGTAGAGACCCAGTACTTC

size: -
D: TRBD1
J: TRBJ2-1
V: TRBV5-1
CDR3: CASSLEQGAYNEQFF
DNA: TGCGCCAGCAGCTTAGAACAGGGGGCTTACAATGAGCAGTTCTTC

size: -
D: -
J: TRBJ2-5
V: TRBV5-1
CDR3: CASSLQPPGEETQYF
DNA: TGCGCCAGCAGCTTACAACCCCCCGGGGAAGAGACCCAGTACTTC

size: -
D: TRBD2
J: TRBJ2-1
V: TRBV10-1
CDR3: CASSEIKPGLAKYNEQFF
DNA: TGCGCCAGCAGTGAAATTAAACCGGGACTAGCGAAATACAATGAGCAGTTCTTC

size: -
D: TRBD2
J: TRBJ2-7
V: TRBV7-2
CDR3: CASSLAGAPVEQYF
DNA: TGTGCCAGCAGCCTAGCGGGAGCCCCGGTGGAGCAGTACTTC

size: -
D: -
J: TRBJ2-3
V: TRBV9
CDR3: CASSVASIDTDTQYF
DNA: TGTGCCAGCAGCGTAGCTTCGATAGATACAGATACGCAGTATTTT

size: -
D: -
J: TRBJ2-5
V: TRBV5-1
CDR3: CASSDAGNLFQETQYF
DNA: TGCGCCAGCAGCGACGCAGGGAATCTCTTCCAAGAGACCCAGTACTTC

size: -
D: TRBD2
J: TRBJ2-1
V: TRBV7-9
CDR3: CASSRLAAQRGEQFF
DNA: TGTGCCAGCAGCCGACTAGCGGCCCAGCGTGGTGAGCAGTTCTTC

size: -
D: TRBD2
J: TRBJ2-7
V: TRBV9
CDR3: CASSVGLEYYEQYF
DNA: TGTGCCAGCAGCGTGGGACTAGAGTACTACGAGCAGTACTTC

size: -
D: -
J: TRBJ2-7
V: TRBV5-1
CDR3: CASSLGLSSEQYF
DNA: TGCGCCAGCAGCTTGGGGCTGAGTTCCGAGCAGTACTTC

size: once
D: TRBD2
J: TRBJ2-3
V: TRBV29-1
CDR3: CSGKTSGGSTDTQYF
DNA: TGCAGCGGCAAAACTAGCGGGGGTAGCACAGATACGCAGTATTTT

size: -
D: -
J: TRBJ1-4
V: TRBV7-9
CDR3: CASSLEQGKLFF
DNA: TGTGCCAGCAGCTTAGAGCAAGGAAAACTGTTTTTT

size: -
D: -
J: TRBJ2-7
V: TRBV14
CDR3: CASSQDARWVGGQYF
DNA: TGTGCCAGCAGCCAAGATGCTCGGTGGGTAGGCGGGCAGTACTTC

size: -
D: TRBD2
J: TRBJ2-2
V: TRBV15
CDR3: CATSRPGTSGRTGGELFF
DNA: TGTGCCACCAGCAGACCCGGGACTAGCGGGAGAACTGGCGGGGAGCTGTTTTTT

size: -
D: -
J: TRBJ2-7
V: TRBV29-1
CDR3: CSVTSERLFYEQYF
DNA: TGCAGCGTGACATCTGAAAGATTATTCTACGAGCAGTACTTC

size: -
D: TRBD1
J: TRBJ2-2
V: TRBV7-8
CDR3: CASGRQGVGVDTGELFF
DNA: TGTGCCAGCGGACGACAGGGTGTGGGAGTAGACACCGGGGAGCTGTTTTTT

size: -
D: -
J: TRBJ2-1
V: TRBV27
CDR3: CASSLGSFGGAEQFF
DNA: TGTGCCAGCAGTTTAGGGTCTTTTGGGGGCGCTGAGCAGTTCTTC

size: once
D: -
J: TRBJ2-1
V: TRBV5-1
CDR3: CASRDFSGSSYNEQFF
DNA: TGCGCCAGCAGGGATTTTAGCGGTAGCTCCTACAATGAGCAGTTCTTC

size: -
D: -
J: TRBJ2-7
V: TRBV9
CDR3: CASSTDPSGTVLGEQYF
DNA: TGTGCCAGCAGCACCGATCCCTCCGGGACTGTACTCGGAGAGCAGTACTTC

size: -
D: -
J: TRBJ2-7
V: TRBV14
CDR3: CASSHDRLYEQYF
DNA: TGTGCCAGCAGCCACGATAGGCTCTACGAGCAGTACTTC

size: -
D: -
J: TRBJ2-5
V: TRBV5-4
CDR3: CASSPPGLQETQYF
DNA: TGTGCCAGCAGCCCCCCGGGACTGCAAGAGACCCAGTACTTC

size: -
D: -
J: TRBJ2-7
V: TRBV2
CDR3: CASSDPSGVRQYF
DNA: TGTGCCAGCAGTGACCCATCGGGAGTGAGGCAGTACTTC

size: -
D: -
J: TRBJ1-2
V: TRBV28
CDR3: CASSLNPSAGTF
DNA: TGTGCCAGCAGTTTAAACCCCTCGGCCGGCACCTTC

size: -
D: TRBD2
J: TRBJ2-2
V: TRBV27
CDR3: CASSLREGTGELFF
DNA: TGTGCCAGCAGTTTACGGGAGGGGACCGGGGAGCTGTTTTTT

size: -
D: -
J: TRBJ2-5
V: TRBV28
CDR3: CASSSFGWQSETQYF
DNA: TGTGCCAGCAGTTCTTTTGGCTGGCAGTCAGAGACCCAGTACTTC

size: -
D: TRBD1
J: TRBJ2-2
V: TRBV19
CDR3: CASRRQGAGELFF
DNA: TGTGCCAGTAGGAGACAGGGAGCCGGGGAGCTGTTTTTT

size: -
D: -
J: TRBJ1-1
V: TRBV14
CDR3: CASSQSKGFGTEAFF
DNA: TGTGCCAGCAGCCAGAGTAAGGGCTTTGGGACTGAAGCTTTCTTT

size: -
D: -
J: TRBJ2-7
V: TRBV7-9
CDR3: CASSLLMSGDPGTQYF
DNA: TGTGCCAGCAGCTTGTTAATGAGCGGTGACCCAGGAACGCAGTACTTC

size: -
D: -
J: TRBJ1-2
V: TRBV5-4
CDR3: CASSLVGVGYGYTF
DNA: TGTGCCAGCAGCTTGGTAGGGGTAGGCTATGGCTACACCTTC

size: -
D: -
J: TRBJ2-3
V: TRBV2
CDR3: CASRRSPDRRGDTQYF
DNA: TGTGCCAGCAGACGGTCCCCGGACCGAAGGGGGGATACGCAGTATTTT

size: -
D: -
J: TRBJ1-5
V: TRBV5-1
CDR3: CASRQNTGSNQPQHF
DNA: TGCGCCAGCAGACAAAATACAGGGAGCAATCAGCCCCAGCATTTT

size: -
D: TRBD2
J: TRBJ2-7
V: TRBV7-2
CDR3: CASSLDSLGTSGLTYEQYF
DNA: TGTGCCAGCAGCTTAGATTCCCTTGGGACTAGCGGCCTTACCTACGAGCAGTACTTC

size: -
D: -
J: TRBJ1-2
V: TRBV4-3
CDR3: CASSQRYNYGYTF
DNA: TGCGCCAGCAGCCAGAGATATAACTATGGCTACACCTTC

size: -
D: TRBD2
J: TRBJ2-7
V: TRBV27
CDR3: CASSTRLAGGREQYF
DNA: TGTGCCAGCAGCACTAGACTAGCGGGAGGGCGCGAGCAGTACTTC

size: -
D: TRBD2
J: TRBJ2-7
V: TRBV11-2
CDR3: CASSVRLATEQYF
DNA: TGTGCCAGCAGCGTCCGACTAGCGACCGAGCAGTACTTC

size: -
D: TRBD2
J: TRBJ2-1
V: TRBV7-6
CDR3: CASSPLPLAGQGEQFF
DNA: TGTGCCAGCAGTCCCCTCCCCCTAGCGGGTCAGGGTGAGCAGTTCTTC

size: -
D: TRBD1
J: TRBJ2-2
V: TRBV30
CDR3: CAWSSWGRGWSGELFF
DNA: TGTGCCTGGAGTAGTTGGGGCAGGGGGTGGTCCGGGGAGCTGTTTTTT

size: -
D: TRBD2
J: TRBJ2-3
V: TRBV7-2
CDR3: CASSLAGFTDTQYF
DNA: TGTGCCAGCAGCCTAGCGGGCTTCACAGATACGCAGTATTTT

size: -
D: TRBD1
J: TRBJ2-1
V: TRBV18
CDR3: CASSPPQGARHEQFF
DNA: TGTGCCAGCTCACCACCCCAGGGGGCCCGGCATGAGCAGTTCTTC

size: -
D: -
J: TRBJ1-4
V: TRBV27
CDR3: CASSFLDEKLFF
DNA: TGTGCCAGCAGTTTCTTGGATGAAAAACTGTTTTTT

size: -
D: -
J: TRBJ2-1
V: TRBV19
CDR3: CASSMSGSLNEQFF
DNA: TGTGCCAGTAGTATGTCCGGGAGCCTCAATGAGCAGTTCTTC

size: -
D: -
J: TRBJ2-5
V: TRBV13
CDR3: CASPLGVLETQYF
DNA: TGTGCCAGCCCACTCGGCGTTCTCGAGACCCAGTACTTC

size: -
D: -
J: TRBJ2-1
V: TRBV9
CDR3: CASSVSGSSYNEQFF
DNA: TGTGCCAGCAGCGTATCCGGGTCTAGTTACAATGAGCAGTTCTTC

size: -
D: -
J: TRBJ1-5
V: TRBV15
CDR3: CATSFSGLHQPQHF
DNA: TGTGCCACGAGTTTCTCAGGGTTACATCAGCCCCAGCATTTT